This T cell receptor beta chain was profiled in a study of blood T cell repertoires in COVID-19. Study in general: Collection of acute and convalescent COVID-19 samples took place in the United States, Italy and Spain.

Trimming removed 5 bases from V and 5 bases from J; junction bases left unmatched: 18. Germline assignment: CDR1 MDHEN and CDR2 SYDVKM. The CDR3 runs to 21 residues. Seattle participants joined during active infection and were tracked over time. The table came from immunoSEQ multiplex PCR; TCRdb's copy has only in-frame clones and leaves some out. The data contain roughly 330,000 clones, roughly 89% of them singletons. The chain joins TRBV28 to TRBJ2-1; TRBD2 agrees at 16 bases. The receptor was isolated from a man aged 25-45 years with COVID-19, enrolled during active disease. Material for sequencing was peripheral blood. DNA for the CDR3: TGTGCCAGCAGTCCTACCCCGGGACTAGCGGGAGGGCAGGTGGTAGACAATGAGCAGTTCTTC. Its protein is CASSPTPGLAGGQVVDNEQFF.